This T cell receptor beta chain was observed in a study of cytomegalovirus exposure and HLA in healthy donors. PCR involved 60 Vbeta and 13 Jbeta primers. Original data processing: It was a later analysis that counted roughly 80 million unique TCR beta chains, of which around 11 million were shared. Data came from immunoSEQ multiplex PCR; TCRdb stores just in-frame clones and leaves some out. V, J and clone size derive from that table, while D and trimming were established from the DNA sequence. The sample gives roughly 140,000 clones, more than 65% of which show up once; under 2% is in the top ten. The length of the CDR3 is 17 residues. From germline, CDR1 is SGHTA and CDR2 FQGNSA. V was pared by 0 bases and J by 5 bases, with 5 bases of the junction left unmatched.

The source material was PBMCs. This receptor was identified in a woman aged 30 to 39 in good health and CMV-seronegative. The rearrangement links TRBV7-2 to TRBJ2-1; 12 bases fit TRBD2. The CDR3 sequence is CASSLAHLAGGDNEQFF. The CDR3 DNA reads as TGTGCCAGCAGCTTAGCGCATCTAGCGGGGGGGGACAATGAGCAGTTCTTC. Looking up the rest from reference TRBV7-2 and TRBJ2-1 gives the full variable domain: GAGVSQSPSNKVTEKGKDVELRCDPISGHTALYWYRQSLGQGLEFLIYFQGNSAPDKSGLPSDRFSAERTGGSVSTLTIQRTQQEDSAVYLCASSLAHLAGGDNEQFFGPGTRLTVL.